This T cell receptor (beta chain) stems from a study of cytomegalovirus exposure and HLA in healthy donors. Comment on this clone: As yet, its antigen is unknown.

Trimming pared 5 bases from V and 4 bases from J, leaving 14 bases between. CDR1 SGHTA and CDR2 FQGTGA come from the germline V gene. The CDR3 loop spans 14 amino acids. The PCR contained 60 Vbeta and 13 Jbeta primers. Some clones are missing from TCRdb's copy, which holds only in-frame ones; the method was immunoSEQ multiplex PCR. Of about 94,000 clones detected, about four fifths appear once; the ten largest clones hold about 3.8%. General study findings and limits: As a later analysis showed, a missense DCLRE1C variant was linked to trimming of TCR beta V- and J-genes. There were under 200 TCR beta chains listed as cytomegalovirus-associated. Reports credit the classifier with highly specific, highly sensitive diagnosis of cytomegalovirus status.

The V call is TRBV7-3, the J call TRBJ1-1; tentative D call: TRBD1 (5 bases). Sequencing was carried out using PBMCs. This receptor was obtained from a woman aged 40 to 49 in good health and CMV-seronegative. CDR3 loop: CASSPGGVRTEAFF. The CDR3 DNA reads TGTGCCAGCAGCCCCGGGGGGGTCCGCACTGAAGCTTTCTTT.